These 16 T cell receptor beta chains originate from one sample sequenced in a study of blood T cell repertoires in COVID-19. The assay was immunoSEQ multiplex PCR, and TCRdb's table has in-frame clones only and misses some. The profile shows tens of thousands of clones, 85% of them singletons. The material sequenced was peripheral blood. The receptors stem from a man between 65 and 85 years old with acute or convalescent COVID-19.

The V gene is TRBV7-9, the J gene TRBJ1-2, with 7 positions matching TRBD1. Trimming removed 1 base from V and 4 bases from J; junction bases left unmatched: 9. CDR3 length equals 16 residues. The germline V gene has CDR1 SEHNR and CDR2 FQNEAQ (reference sequence). CDR3 region: CASSLGSQGEGYGYTF. For the CDR3, the DNA is TGTGCCAGCAGCTTAGGTTCCCAGGGGGAAGGCTATGGCTACACCTTC. Complete variable domain (other parts from reference TRBV7-9 and TRBJ1-2): DTGVSQNPRHKITKRGQNVTFRCDPISEHNRLYWYRQTLGQGPEFLTYFQNEAQLEKSRLLSDRFSAERPKGSFSTLEIQRTEQGDSAMYLCASSLGSQGEGYGYTFGSGTRLTVV.

In DNA form, the CDR3 reads TGCGCCAGCAGCTTCGGCGGGAGAAGCTCCTACGAGCAGTACTTC. As protein: CASSFGGRSSYEQYF. V is TRBV5-1 and J is TRBJ2-7, with TRBD2 matching over 7 bases. This CDR3 comprises 15 residues. Per germline, CDR1 SGHRS and CDR2 YFSETQ. V trimming: 2 bases; J trimming: 0 bases; junction bases outside the gene matches: 5.

The rearrangement joins TRBV5-8 to TRBJ2-2, with 13 bases fitting TRBD2. In germline, CDR1 is SGHTS, CDR2 YDEGEE. The junction had 6 bases not matched to a gene; V was cut back by 4 bases and J by 6 bases. This CDR3 comprises 16 residues. The CDR3 loop is CASSQRLAGGSGELFF. The CDR3 nucleotides are TGTGCCAGCAGCCAAAGACTAGCGGGGGGCTCCGGGGAGCTGTTTTTT.

V is TRBV19 and J is TRBJ1-1, with D possibly matching TRBD1 (5 bases). There are 14 residues in the CDR3. Germline CDR1 reads LNHDA; CDR2 reads SQIVND (reference sequence). V was shortened by 7 bases and J by 3 bases, with 15 bases between the two germline ends. The CDR3 nucleotides are TGTGCCAGTACCGGAAGGGGTGGGGACACTGAAGCTTTCTTT. Its translation is CASTGRGGDTEAFF.

The V and J genes are TRBV7-8 and TRBJ2-1, with TRBD2 matching over 12 bases. The CDR3 is 13 amino acids. CDR1 SGHVS and CDR2 FQNEAQ come from the germline V gene. Germline trimming cut 4 bases from V and 10 bases from J; bases unmatched to any gene: 2. CDR3 nucleotides: TGTGCCAGCAGCTCCGGACTAGCGGGGGAGCAGTTCTTC. Its protein product is CASSSGLAGEQFF.

This chain joins TRBV20-1 and TRBJ2-5; 9 nucleotides align to TRBD2. The V segment lost 3 bases and the J segment 3 bases; nucleotides outside the gene matches: 8. The CDR3 extends over 15 amino acids. CDR1 DFQATT and CDR2 SNEGSKA come from the germline V gene (reference sequence). CDR3 in amino acids: CSASGSGGSEETQYF. The CDR3 DNA follows: TGCAGTGCTAGTGGTAGCGGGGGATCCGAAGAGACCCAGTACTTC.

The chain is built from TRBV4-1 and TRBJ1-1, with 9 bases matching TRBD1. Germline CDR1 reads MGHRA; CDR2 reads YSYEKL. This CDR3 spans 17 amino acids. V shed 1 base and J 3 bases; nucleotides not matched to a gene: 9. The CDR3 protein is CASSQAPYRGLYTEAFF. The CDR3 region has the DNA TGCGCCAGCAGCCAAGCCCCCTACAGGGGGCTTTACACTGAAGCTTTCTTT.

The table lists this clone with a count of one. V gene TRBV24-1 combines with J gene TRBJ2-7; D perhaps matches TRBD2 (5 bases). Germline V lookup: CDR1 KGHDR, CDR2 SFDVKD. The CDR3 loop spans 12 amino acids. Trimming left V 4 bases short and J 6 bases short, with 9 bases between. The CDR3 DNA is TGTGCCACCAGTGACACACGGGGCGAGCAGTACTTC. Its protein product is CATSDTRGEQYF.

The gene calls are TRBV25-1 and TRBJ2-1; weak D call: TRBD1 (5 bases). This CDR3 region has 14 residues. Germline loops: CDR1 MGHDK, CDR2 SYGVNS. The V gene lost 5 bases and the J gene lost 2 bases, with 10 bases spanning the gap. CDR3 DNA sequence: TGTGCCAGCAGTAGGGCAGGGACCTACAATGAGCAGTTCTTC. Amino acid sequence: CASSRAGTYNEQFF.

This clone was seen once. The rearrangement links TRBV28 to TRBJ1-2; the D gene is possibly TRBD1 (6 bases). Per the germline V gene, CDR1 is MDHEN and CDR2 is SYDVKM. The V and J ends lost 3 bases and 7 bases respectively, with 12 bases between them. CDR3 length: 13 amino acids. This CDR3 is CASSLGRGIGYTF. CDR3 bases: TGTGCCAGCAGTTTGGGCAGGGGTATTGGCTACACCTTC.

This chain connects TRBV19 to TRBJ1-5, with 8 nucleotides matching TRBD1. CDR1 is LNHDA, CDR2 SQIVND, per germline (reference sequence). The CDR3 is 15 amino acids. Trimming cost V 3 bases and J 4 bases; bases outside gene matches: 5. The CDR3 coding sequence is TGTGCCAGTAGTATTATGACAGGGGAAAATCAGCCCCAGCATTTT. This sequence encodes CASSIMTGENQPQHF.

The chain joins TRBV27 to TRBJ1-1, with TRBD1 as a possible D gene (5 bases). V lost 1 base and J lost 9, with 12 bases in between. Germline V CDR1 and CDR2: MNHEY, SMNVEV (reference sequence). There are 13 residues in the CDR3. The CDR3 region has the DNA TGTGCCAGCAGTTTATACCTGGGGGGGAAAGCTTTCTTT. Translation gives CASSLYLGGKAFF.

V is TRBV5-1 and J is TRBJ1-3, with 7 bases lining up with TRBD1. The CDR3 length is 14 residues. Germline V gives CDR1 SGHRS, CDR2 YFSETQ. V trimming: 3 bases; J trimming: 4 bases; junction bases outside the gene matches: 4. The CDR3 protein is CASSSGTDGNTIYF. Here the CDR3 DNA reads TGCGCCAGCAGCTCCGGGACAGACGGAAACACCATATATTTT.

V usage is TRBV7-9 and J usage is TRBJ1-2; D remains ambiguous. From germline, CDR1 is SEHNR and CDR2 FQNEAQ (reference sequence). The CDR3 covers 14 residues. The ends were cut back, 1 base at V and 1 base at J, with 7 bases in the middle. The CDR3 region is CASSLGLVNYGYTF. The CDR3 coding sequence is TGTGCCAGCAGCTTAGGCTTAGTTAACTATGGCTACACCTTC.

This chain connects TRBV5-1 to TRBJ2-5; D perhaps matches TRBD1 (7 bases). V was shortened by 0 bases and J by 4 bases, with 13 bases between the two germline ends. The CDR3 loop spans 15 amino acids. Germline assignment: CDR1 SGHRS and CDR2 YFSETQ. The CDR3: CASSLVGQGGETQYF. The CDR3 DNA reads TGCGCCAGCAGCTTGGTTGGGCAGGGGGGAGAGACCCAGTACTTC.

The chain recombines TRBV7-3 with TRBJ2-7, with D perhaps matching TRBD2 (6 bases). Trimming took 3 bases from V and 5 from J, leaving 11 bases between them. From germline, CDR1 is SGHTA and CDR2 FQGTGA. There are 13 residues in the CDR3. The CDR3 sequence is CASSFGGKDEQYF. The DNA of the CDR3 is TGTGCCAGCAGCTTCGGAGGGAAGGACGAGCAGTACTTC.